This T cell receptor beta chain is drawn from a study of T-cell memory formation after mild COVID-19. Turning to the study itself: Clusters were largely donor specific. The study's findings and limits: Clones that shrank (day 15 to 85) were balanced CD4/CD8, whereas later expanders leaned CD4+. Second-wave clones that peaked on day 37 lacked confirmed SARS-CoV-2 specificity.

This clonotype was detected a few times. Antigen specificity is unknown. The CDR3 has 13 amino acids. Germline loops: CDR1 SGHAT, CDR2 FQNNGV. V was cut by 2 bases and J by 6 bases, with 7 bases left in between. Amplification by 5'RACE using constant-segment primers produced TCR alpha and TCR beta cDNA libraries that carried sample barcodes and UMIs. In TCRdb, the 5' RACE reads were re-called with MiXCR into one record per CDR3 protein. Of 250,000 to 350,000 distinct CDR3 sequences listed, roughly a fifth are singletons. Sequencing was carried out using PBMCs or a T cell subset sorted from them (not recorded which). The chain joins TRBV11-2 to TRBJ2-2; D may be TRBD2 (6 bases). The sequence came from a man in his late teens or twenties who had mild COVID-19 (a few samples of this study predate the infection). Cell type and time point are not known. The CDR3 sequence: CASSLSGAGELFF. The CDR3, as DNA: TGTGCCAGCAGCTTATCGGGGGCCGGGGAGCTGTTTTTT.